This is a list of T cell receptor beta chains from one sample in a study of T cell responses to AZD1222 COVID-19 vaccine. Data came from immunoSEQ multiplex PCR; TCRdb stores just in-frame clones and leaves some out. Counted here are some 190,000 clones, about nine tenths occurring once; the ten biggest clones make up about 2.1%. Sequencing was performed on peripheral blood, taken 28 days after the second AZD1222 dose. All receptors derive from an adult who received the AZD1222 COVID-19 vaccine. Each CDR3 is given with its conserved first and last residue. D genes are given only for firm matches. The size entry is marked missing in some rows and otherwise reads once, few, many or a size class.

J,V,size,length,D,CDR3,DNA
TRBJ2-1,TRBV6-1,once,14,NA,CASSEGQGGNEQFF,TGTGCCAGCAGTGAAGGGCAGGGTGGCAATGAGCAGTTCTTC
TRBJ2-3,TRBV9,NA,15,TRBD2,CASSSRDYRTDTQYF,TGTGCCAGCAGCTCCCGGGACTACCGCACAGATACGCAGTATTTT
TRBJ1-4,TRBV25-1,NA,15,NA,CASSEGQTPNEKLFF,TGTGCCAGCAGTGAAGGACAGACCCCTAATGAAAAACTGTTTTTT
TRBJ2-3,TRBV2,NA,16,NA,CASTSQGMGGTDTQYF,TGTGCCAGCACGAGTCAGGGAATGGGAGGAACAGATACGCAGTATTTT
TRBJ1-2,TRBV6-2/TRBV6-3,NA,16,NA,CASSTPRAEANYGYTF,TGTGCCAGCAGTACGCCGCGCGCCGAAGCTAACTATGGCTACACCTTC
TRBJ1-1,TRBV30,NA,18,TRBD1,CAWSALRLRDRGRTEAFF,TGTGCCTGGAGTGCTCTCCGCCTCCGGGACAGGGGGAGGACTGAAGCTTTCTTT
TRBJ2-6,TRBV18,NA,15,NA,CASSQEISGANVLTF,TGTGCCAGCTCGCAGGAAATCTCTGGGGCCAACGTCCTGACTTTC
TRBJ1-1,TRBV5-1,NA,18,NA,CASSLVWGPGVMNTEAFF,TGCGCCAGCAGCTTGGTATGGGGACCCGGCGTGATGAACACTGAAGCTTTCTTT
TRBJ2-7,TRBV5-1,NA,14,NA,CASSLTPGGSEQYF,TGCGCCAGCAGCTTGACTCCAGGGGGGTCCGAGCAGTACTTC
TRBJ1-5,TRBV24-1,NA,18,NA,CATSDFSRGTMNNQPQHF,TGTGCCACCAGTGATTTCAGTAGGGGCACGATGAACAATCAGCCCCAGCATTTT
TRBJ1-5,TRBV6-2/TRBV6-3,NA,14,TRBD1,CASSYDRVGQPQHF,TGTGCCAGCAGTTACGACAGGGTCGGTCAGCCCCAGCATTTT
TRBJ2-3,TRBV5-1,NA,15,NA,CASSLTDTSTDTQYF,TGCGCCAGCAGCTTAACGGACACTAGCACAGATACGCAGTATTTT
TRBJ1-6,TRBV2,once,14,NA,CASSAGAGSSPLHF,TGTGCCAGCAGTGCGGGCGCAGGGTCTTCACCCCTCCACTTT
TRBJ1-1,TRBV23-1,NA,13,NA,CASARAGGSEAFF,TGCGCCAGCGCACGGGCTGGCGGTAGTGAAGCTTTCTTT
TRBJ1-5,TRBV18,NA,14,NA,CASSPTFVDQPQHF,TGTGCCAGCTCACCCACCTTTGTAGATCAGCCCCAGCATTTT
TRBJ2-2,TRBV19,NA,14,NA,CASGITSAAGELFF,TGTGCCAGTGGTATAACGTCGGCAGCCGGGGAGCTGTTTTTT
TRBJ1-2,TRBV25-1,once,14,TRBD1,CASRRTGPNYGYTF,TGTGCCAGCAGGCGGACAGGGCCGAACTATGGCTACACCTTC
TRBJ1-1,TRBV29-1,NA,13,NA,CSAVINQGTEAFF,TGCAGCGCCGTAATCAACCAGGGGACTGAAGCTTTCTTT
TRBJ1-2,TRBV2,NA,14,TRBD1,CASIEDREGYGYTF,TGTGCCAGCATTGAAGACAGGGAAGGCTATGGCTACACCTTC
TRBJ2-5,TRBV28,once,17,TRBD2,CASSQETSGRFQETQYF,TGTGCCAGCAGCCAGGAGACCAGCGGGAGGTTTCAAGAGACCCAGTACTTC
TRBJ2-1,TRBV18,NA,11,NA,CASSPAGEQFF,TGTGCCAGCTCACCCGCGGGGGAGCAGTTCTTC
TRBJ2-1,TRBV24-1,NA,19,TRBD2,CATSDSGLAGASSYNEQFF,TGTGCCACCAGTGATTCCGGACTAGCGGGGGCAAGCTCCTACAATGAGCAGTTCTTC
TRBJ1-2,TRBV10-3,NA,13,TRBD1,CAISEAGGNGYTF,TGTGCCATCAGTGAGGCAGGGGGTAATGGCTACACCTTC
TRBJ2-3,TRBV3-1/TRBV3-2,NA,14,NA,CASSQGTGTDTQYF,TGTGCCAGCAGCCAAGGGACAGGCACAGATACGCAGTATTTT
TRBJ1-1,TRBV5-5,NA,14,NA,CASSLRPLNTEAFF,TGTGCCAGCAGCTTGCGTCCGTTGAACACTGAAGCTTTCTTT
TRBJ1-5,TRBV14,NA,15,TRBD1,CASSQGGTGLEPQHF,TGTGCCAGCAGCCAAGGAGGGACAGGGCTGGAGCCCCAGCATTTT
TRBJ2-6,TRBV10-2,NA,18,NA,CASSAVGPYSSGANVLTF,TGCGCCAGCAGCGCGGTGGGGCCCTACAGCTCTGGGGCCAACGTCCTGACTTTC
TRBJ1-5,TRBV12-3/TRBV12-4,NA,13,NA,CASSLESSQPQHF,TGTGCCAGCAGTTTAGAGAGTAGCCAGCCCCAGCATTTT
TRBJ1-4,TRBV19,NA,14,TRBD1,CASSAGQGVEKLFF,TGTGCCAGTAGTGCTGGACAGGGAGTAGAAAAACTGTTTTTT
TRBJ2-1,TRBV7-3,NA,15,NA,CASSSTSYPFQEQFF,TGTGCCAGCAGCAGCACTAGTTATCCTTTTCAGGAGCAGTTCTTC
TRBJ2-7,TRBV4-1,NA,13,NA,CASSWTVVGEQYF,TGCGCCAGCAGCTGGACTGTAGTCGGCGAGCAGTACTTC